Listed here is a single T cell receptor beta chain. Its antigen is unidentified. One end of the junction varies from germline; a read error may be responsible. This record comes from a study of T cell repertoires in cytomegalovirus infection. Study details: Evidence of both CMV infection and a matching HLA type came from public TCR beta signatures.

The CDR3 is made up of 14 amino acids. Germline V lookup: CDR1 LNHDA, CDR2 SQIVND (reference sequence). Study-level results: Cumulative frequency of public TCR beta families picked out carriers of CMV plus the relevant HLA. Across the ex vivo response, the dominant clonotypes were HLA-C-restricted CMV-specific TCR beta clonotypes.

Via MiXCR, TCRdb re-called the reads, giving one row per CDR3 protein. Among some 500,000 distinct CDR3 sequences listed, over 35% were seen once. The gene calls are TRBV19 and TRBJ2-1, with 8 bases lining up with TRBD2. The TCR originated in a human donor in good health (CMV status not recorded). Some clones in this sample may be carry-over from other donors' samples. Sample: cultured PBMCs, taken from culture after CMV antigen stimulation. The CDR3 DNA is TGTGCCAGCAGTACTAGCGGAAAATACAATGAGCAGTTCTTC. Residues: CASSTSGKYNEQFF.